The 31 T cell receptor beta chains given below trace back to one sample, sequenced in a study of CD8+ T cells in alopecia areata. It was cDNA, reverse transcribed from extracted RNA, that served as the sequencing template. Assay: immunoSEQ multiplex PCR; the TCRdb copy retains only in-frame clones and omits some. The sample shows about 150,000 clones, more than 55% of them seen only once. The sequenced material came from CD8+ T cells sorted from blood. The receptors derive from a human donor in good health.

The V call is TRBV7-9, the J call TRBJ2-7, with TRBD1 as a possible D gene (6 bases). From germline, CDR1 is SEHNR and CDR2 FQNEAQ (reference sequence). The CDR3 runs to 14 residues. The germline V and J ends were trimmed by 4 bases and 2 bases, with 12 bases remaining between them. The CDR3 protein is CASSSEGGPYEQYF. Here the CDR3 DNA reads TGTGCCAGCAGCTCTGAAGGGGGTCCCTACGAGCAGTACTTC.

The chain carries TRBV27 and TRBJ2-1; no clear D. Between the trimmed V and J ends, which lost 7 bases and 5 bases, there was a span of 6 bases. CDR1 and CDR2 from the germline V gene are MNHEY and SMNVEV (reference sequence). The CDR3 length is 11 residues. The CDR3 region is CASNADNEQFF. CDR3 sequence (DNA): TGTGCCAGCAACGCCGACAATGAGCAGTTCTTC.

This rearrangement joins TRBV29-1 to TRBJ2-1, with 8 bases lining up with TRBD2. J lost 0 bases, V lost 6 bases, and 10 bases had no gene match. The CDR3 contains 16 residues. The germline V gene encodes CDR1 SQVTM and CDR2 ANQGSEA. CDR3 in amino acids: CSVLAGTRSSYNEQFF. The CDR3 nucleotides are TGCAGCGTCCTAGCGGGTACAAGGAGCTCCTACAATGAGCAGTTCTTC.

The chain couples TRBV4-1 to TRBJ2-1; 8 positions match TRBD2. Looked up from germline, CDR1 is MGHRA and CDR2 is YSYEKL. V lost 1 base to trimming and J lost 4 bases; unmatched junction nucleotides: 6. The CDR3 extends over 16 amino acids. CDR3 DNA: TGCGCCAGCAGCCAAGGGTTGGCTAGCGGGTACAATGAGCAGTTCTTC. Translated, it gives CASSQGLASGYNEQFF.

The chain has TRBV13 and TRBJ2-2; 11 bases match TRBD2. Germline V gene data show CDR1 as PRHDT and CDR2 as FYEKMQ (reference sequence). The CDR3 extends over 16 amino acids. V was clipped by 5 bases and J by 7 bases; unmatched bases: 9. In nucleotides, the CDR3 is TGTGCCAGCAGCGCCGTACTAGCGGGAGAAGGCGGGGAGCTGTTTTTT. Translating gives CASSAVLAGEGGELFF.

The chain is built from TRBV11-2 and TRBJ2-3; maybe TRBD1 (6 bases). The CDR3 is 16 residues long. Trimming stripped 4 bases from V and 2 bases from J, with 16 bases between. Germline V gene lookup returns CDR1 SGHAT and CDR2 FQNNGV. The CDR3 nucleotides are TGTGCCAGCAGCTCAGGGGACATCTCGCCCACAGATACGCAGTATTTT. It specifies CASSSGDISPTDTQYF.

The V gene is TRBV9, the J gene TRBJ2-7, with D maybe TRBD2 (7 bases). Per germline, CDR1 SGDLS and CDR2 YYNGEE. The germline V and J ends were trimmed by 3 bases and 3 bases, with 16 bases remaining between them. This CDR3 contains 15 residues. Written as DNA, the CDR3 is TGTGCCAGCAGCGCTTCTAGCGGAGGGGGCTACGAGCAGTACTTC. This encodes CASSASSGGGYEQYF.

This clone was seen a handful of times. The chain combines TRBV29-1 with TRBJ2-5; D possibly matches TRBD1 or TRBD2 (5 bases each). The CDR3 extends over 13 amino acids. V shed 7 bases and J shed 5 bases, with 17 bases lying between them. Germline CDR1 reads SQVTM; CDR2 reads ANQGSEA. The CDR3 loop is CSAGQTAHETQYF. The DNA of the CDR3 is TGCAGCGCGGGGCAGACGGCGCACGAGACCCAGTACTTC.

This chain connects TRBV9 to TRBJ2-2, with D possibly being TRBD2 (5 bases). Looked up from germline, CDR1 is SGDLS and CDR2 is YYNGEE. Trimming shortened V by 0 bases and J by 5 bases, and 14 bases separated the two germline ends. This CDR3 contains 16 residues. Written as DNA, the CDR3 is TGTGCCAGCAGCGTAGCTACGGGGAGTAGTACCGGGGAGCTGTTTTTT. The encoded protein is CASSVATGSSTGELFF.

CDR3 DNA sequence: TGTGCCAGCAGTTTCCCGGGACCAACCTACGAGCAGTACTTC. Amino acids: CASSFPGPTYEQYF. The rearrangement uses TRBV28 and TRBJ2-7, with D possibly called TRBD1 or TRBD2 (5 bases each). The CDR3 extends over 14 amino acids. V shed 3 bases and J shed 2 bases, with 11 bases lying between them. Germline-derived CDR1 and CDR2 are MDHEN and SYDVKM.

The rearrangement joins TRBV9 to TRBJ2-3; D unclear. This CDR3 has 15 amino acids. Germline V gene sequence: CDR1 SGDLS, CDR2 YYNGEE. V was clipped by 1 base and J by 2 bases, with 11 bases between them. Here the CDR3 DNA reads TGTGCCAGCAGCGTACATCACAAAACCACAGATACGCAGTATTTT. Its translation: CASSVHHKTTDTQYF.

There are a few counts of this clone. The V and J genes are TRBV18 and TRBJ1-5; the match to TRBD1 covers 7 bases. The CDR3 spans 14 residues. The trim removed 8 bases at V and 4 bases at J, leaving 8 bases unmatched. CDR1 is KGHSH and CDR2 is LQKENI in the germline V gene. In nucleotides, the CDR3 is TGTGCCAGCAGACCGGGACAGCGGAATCAGCCCCAGCATTTT. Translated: CASRPGQRNQPQHF.

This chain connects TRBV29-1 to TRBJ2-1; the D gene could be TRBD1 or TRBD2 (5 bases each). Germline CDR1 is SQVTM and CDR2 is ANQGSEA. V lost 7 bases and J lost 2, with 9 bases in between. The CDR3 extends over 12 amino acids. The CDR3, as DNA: TGCAGCGCCGGGACCGCCTACAATGAGCAGTTCTTC. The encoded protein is CSAGTAYNEQFF.

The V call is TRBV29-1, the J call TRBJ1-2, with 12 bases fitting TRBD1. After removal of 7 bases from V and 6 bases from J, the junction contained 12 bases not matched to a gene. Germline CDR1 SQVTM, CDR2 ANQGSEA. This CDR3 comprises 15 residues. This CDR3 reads CSAVTGDRGLNGYTF. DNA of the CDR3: TGCAGCGCCGTAACCGGGGACAGGGGGCTGAATGGCTACACCTTC. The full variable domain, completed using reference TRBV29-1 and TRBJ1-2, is SAVISQKPSRDICQRGTSLTIQCQVDSQVTMMFWYRQQPGQSLTLIATANQGSEATYESGFVIDKFPISRPNLTFSTLTVSNMSPEDSSIYLCSAVTGDRGLNGYTFGSGTRLTVV.

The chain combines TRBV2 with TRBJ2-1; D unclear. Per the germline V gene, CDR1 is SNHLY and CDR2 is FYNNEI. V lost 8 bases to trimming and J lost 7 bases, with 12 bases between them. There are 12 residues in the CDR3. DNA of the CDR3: TGTGCCAGCTCAGGAGAGGTTAATGAGCAGTTCTTC. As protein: CASSGEVNEQFF.

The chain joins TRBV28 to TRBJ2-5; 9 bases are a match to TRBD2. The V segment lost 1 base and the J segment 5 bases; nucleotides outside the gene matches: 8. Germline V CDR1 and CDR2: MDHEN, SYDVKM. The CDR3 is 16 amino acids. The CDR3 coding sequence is TGTGCCAGCAGTTTATATCCCGGGACTAGCAACGAGACCCAGTACTTC. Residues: CASSLYPGTSNETQYF.

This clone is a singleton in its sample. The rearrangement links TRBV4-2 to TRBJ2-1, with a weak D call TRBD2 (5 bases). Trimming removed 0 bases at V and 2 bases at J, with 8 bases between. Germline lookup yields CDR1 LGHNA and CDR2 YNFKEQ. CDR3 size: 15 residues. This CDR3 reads CASSQDEGPYNEQFF. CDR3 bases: TGTGCCAGCAGCCAAGATGAGGGTCCCTACAATGAGCAGTTCTTC.

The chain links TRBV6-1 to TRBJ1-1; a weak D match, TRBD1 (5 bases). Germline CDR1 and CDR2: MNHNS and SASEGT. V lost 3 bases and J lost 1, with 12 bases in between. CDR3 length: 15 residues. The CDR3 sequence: CASSEGGVWNTEAFF. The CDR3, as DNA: TGTGCCAGCAGTGAGGGGGGAGTTTGGAACACTGAAGCTTTCTTT.

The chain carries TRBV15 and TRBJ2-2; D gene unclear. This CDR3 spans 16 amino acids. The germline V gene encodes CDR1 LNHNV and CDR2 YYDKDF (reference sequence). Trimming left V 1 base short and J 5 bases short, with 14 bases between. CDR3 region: CATSRVWKDGTGELFF. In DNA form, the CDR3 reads TGTGCCACCAGCAGAGTCTGGAAGGACGGTACCGGGGAGCTGTTTTTT. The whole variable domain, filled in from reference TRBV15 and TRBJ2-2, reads DAMVIQNPRYQVTQFGKPVTLSCSQTLNHNVMYWYQQKSSQAPKLLFHYYDKDFNNEADTPDNFQSRRPNTSFCFLDIRSPGLGDTAMYLCATSRVWKDGTGELFFGEGSRLTVL.

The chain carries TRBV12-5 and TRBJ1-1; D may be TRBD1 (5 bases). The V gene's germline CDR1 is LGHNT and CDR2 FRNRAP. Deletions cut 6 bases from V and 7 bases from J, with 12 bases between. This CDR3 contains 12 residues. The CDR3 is CASGPSGVEAFF. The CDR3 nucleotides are TGTGCTAGTGGCCCTTCGGGGGTTGAAGCTTTCTTT.

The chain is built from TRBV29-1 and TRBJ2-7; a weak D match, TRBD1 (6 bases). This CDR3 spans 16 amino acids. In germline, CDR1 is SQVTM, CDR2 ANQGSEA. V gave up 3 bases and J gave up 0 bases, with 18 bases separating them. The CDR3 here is CSVEGTSQRGSYEQYF. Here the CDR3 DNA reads TGCAGCGTTGAGGGGACATCCCAGAGAGGCTCCTACGAGCAGTACTTC.

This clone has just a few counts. The CDR3 protein is CSARFSGGQFF. CDR3 coding DNA: TGCAGTGCTAGGTTTTCGGGCGGGCAGTTCTTC. The rearrangement joins TRBV20-1 to TRBJ2-1; unclear D gene. Deletions cut 3 bases from V and 12 bases from J, with 12 bases between. The CDR3 runs 11 residues. The V gene's germline CDR1 is DFQATT and CDR2 SNEGSKA (reference sequence).

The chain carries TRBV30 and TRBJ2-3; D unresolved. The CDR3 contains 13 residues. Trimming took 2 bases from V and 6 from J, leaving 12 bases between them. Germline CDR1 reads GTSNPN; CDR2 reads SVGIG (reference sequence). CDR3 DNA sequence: TGTGCCTGGAGTATCTATTTGTCGGATACGCAGTATTTT. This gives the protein CAWSIYLSDTQYF.

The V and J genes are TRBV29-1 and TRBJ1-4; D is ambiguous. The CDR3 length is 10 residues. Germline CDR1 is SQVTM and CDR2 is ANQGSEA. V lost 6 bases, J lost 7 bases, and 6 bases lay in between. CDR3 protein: CSVVGEKLFF. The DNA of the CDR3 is TGCAGCGTGGTGGGTGAAAAACTGTTTTTT.

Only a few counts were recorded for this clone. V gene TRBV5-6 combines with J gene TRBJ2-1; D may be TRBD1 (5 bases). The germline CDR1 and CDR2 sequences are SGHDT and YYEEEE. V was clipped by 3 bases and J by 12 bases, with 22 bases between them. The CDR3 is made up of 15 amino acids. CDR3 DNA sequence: TGTGCCAGCAGCTCGGGCCCCGCAGGGTTAACTGGGCAGTTCTTC. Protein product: CASSSGPAGLTGQFF.

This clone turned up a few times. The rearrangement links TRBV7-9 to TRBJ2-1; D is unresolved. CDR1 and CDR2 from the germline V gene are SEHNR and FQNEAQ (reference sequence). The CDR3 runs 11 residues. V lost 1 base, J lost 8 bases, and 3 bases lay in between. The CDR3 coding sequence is TGTGCCAGCAGCTTAGGGGATGAGCAGTTCTTC. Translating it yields CASSLGDEQFF.

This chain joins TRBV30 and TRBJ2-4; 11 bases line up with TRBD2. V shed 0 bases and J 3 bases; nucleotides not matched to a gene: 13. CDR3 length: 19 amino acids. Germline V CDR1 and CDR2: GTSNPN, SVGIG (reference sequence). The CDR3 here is CAWSVLGLAGGRDKNIQYF. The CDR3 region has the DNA TGTGCCTGGAGTGTACTCGGTCTAGCGGGGGGACGAGACAAAAACATTCAGTACTTC.

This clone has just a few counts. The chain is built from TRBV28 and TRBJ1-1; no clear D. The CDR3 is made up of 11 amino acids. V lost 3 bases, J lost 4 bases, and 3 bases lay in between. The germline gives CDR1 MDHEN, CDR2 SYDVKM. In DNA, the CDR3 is TGTGCCAGCAGTTTCGGCACTGAAGCTTTCTTT. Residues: CASSFGTEAFF.

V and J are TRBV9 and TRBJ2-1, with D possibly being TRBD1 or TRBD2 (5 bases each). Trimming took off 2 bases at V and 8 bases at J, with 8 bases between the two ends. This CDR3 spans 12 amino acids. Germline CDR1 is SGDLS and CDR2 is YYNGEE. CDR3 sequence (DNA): TGTGCCAGCAGCGTTCGGGACGATGAGCAGTTCTTC. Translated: CASSVRDDEQFF.

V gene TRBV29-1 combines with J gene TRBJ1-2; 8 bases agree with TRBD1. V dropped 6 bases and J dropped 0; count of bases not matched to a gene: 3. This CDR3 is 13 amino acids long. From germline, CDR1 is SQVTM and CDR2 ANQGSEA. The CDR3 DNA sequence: TGCAGCGTGAGGACAGGGTCTAACTATGGCTACACCTTC. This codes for CSVRTGSNYGYTF.

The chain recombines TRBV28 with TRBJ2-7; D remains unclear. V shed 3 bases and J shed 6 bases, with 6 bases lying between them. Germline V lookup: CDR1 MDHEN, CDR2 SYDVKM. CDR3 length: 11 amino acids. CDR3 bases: TGTGCCAGCAGTTTGACTTCCGAGCAGTACTTC. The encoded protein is CASSLTSEQYF. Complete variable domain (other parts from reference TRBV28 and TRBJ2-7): DVKVTQSSRYLVKRTGEKVFLECVQDMDHENMFWYRQDPGLGLRLIYFSYDVKMKEKGDIPEGYSVSREKKERFSLILESASTNQTSMYLCASSLTSEQYFGPGTRLTVT.